This TCR beta chain originates from a study of blood T cell repertoires in COVID-19. Turning to the study itself: The United States, Italy and Spain were the sources of the acute and convalescent COVID-19 samples.

The germline V gene has CDR1 SGHTA and CDR2 FQGNSA. CDR3 size: 13 residues. V lost 5 bases and J lost 4; bases outside the gene matches: 4. Profiled with immunoSEQ multiplex PCR; TCRdb holds only in-frame clones, not every one. The table lists roughly 370,000 clones, around nine tenths of them singletons, with approximately 9.3% in the top ten. This study enrolled people aged about 18 to 100 from approximately 24 US geographic areas. Cohorts were assigned according to the clinical history that participants reported. The sequence derives from a woman between 45 and 65 years old who had recovered from COVID-19. Sequencing was performed on PBMCs or T cells enriched from blood (not recorded which). The chain recombines TRBV7-2 with TRBJ1-2, with TRBD1 matching over 7 bases. The CDR3 DNA follows: TGTGCCAGCAGCGTAGACAGGGCCTATGGCTACACCTTC. Translation gives CASSVDRAYGYTF.